This T cell receptor beta chain was profiled in a study of T cell clonality in common variable immunodeficiency. Whole-study results and caveats: Compared with healthy controls, CVID subjects showed increased TCRbeta clonality, mostly in about a third. Patient heterogeneity in the CVID cohort limited correlations between repertoire features and clinical complications. Common variable immunodeficiency TCR beta sequences reportedly had fewer deletions and N-nucleotide insertions.

Some clones are missing from TCRdb's copy, which holds only in-frame ones; the method was immunoSEQ multiplex PCR. The sample includes 42,000 or so clones, none of them occurring once. There are many counts of this clone. The antigen remains undetermined. Sequenced material: peripheral blood mononuclear cells. The receptor's source is a person between 18 and 75 years old in good health.

CDR3 region: CASTLIGQGANEQFF. The CDR3 bases that were read are TGTGCCAGTACTCTTATCGGACAGGGGGCAAATGAG. The chain combines TRBV19 with TRBJ2-1, with 11 bases lining up with TRBD1. The CDR3 goes on 3 residues after the read ends, and that part is filled in from the germline J gene. CDR1 and CDR2 (germline): LNHDA, SQIVND (reference sequence). The ends lost 7 bases at V and 7 bases at J; junction bases unmatched: 9. The CDR3 consists of 15 residues.